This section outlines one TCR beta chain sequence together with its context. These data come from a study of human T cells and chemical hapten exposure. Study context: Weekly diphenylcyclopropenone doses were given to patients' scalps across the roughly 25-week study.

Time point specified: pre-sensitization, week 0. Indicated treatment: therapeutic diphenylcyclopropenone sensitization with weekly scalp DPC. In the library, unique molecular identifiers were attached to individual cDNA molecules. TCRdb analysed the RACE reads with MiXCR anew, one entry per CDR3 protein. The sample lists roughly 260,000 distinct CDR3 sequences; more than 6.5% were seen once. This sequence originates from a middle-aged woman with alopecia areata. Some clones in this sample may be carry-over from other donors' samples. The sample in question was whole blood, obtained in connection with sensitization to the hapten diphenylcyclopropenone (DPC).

CDR3 amino acids: CASTRTSGELFF. Written as DNA, the CDR3 is TGTGCCAGCACCCGAACTAGCGGGGAGCTGTTTTTT. The rearrangement links TRBV6-5 to TRBJ2-2; tentative D call: TRBD2 (5 bases). CDR3 size: 12 residues. CDR1 and CDR2 (germline): MNHEY, SVGAGI. The V end was cut by 7 bases, the J end by 7 bases, with 10 bases between.